These 9 T cell receptor beta chains originate from one sample sequenced in a study of blood T cell repertoires in COVID-19. Some clones are missing from TCRdb's copy, which holds only in-frame ones; the method was immunoSEQ multiplex PCR. The sample lists around 80,000 clones; more than 75% were seen once. Sequencing was carried out using peripheral blood. These receptors were taken from a man in his fifties or sixties with acute or convalescent COVID-19.

The rearrangement links TRBV5-1 to TRBJ2-1; 8 bases fit TRBD2. The J segment lost 6 bases and the V segment lost 5 bases, leaving 7 bases of the junction unmatched. The CDR3 is 14 amino acids. The germline V gene encodes CDR1 SGHRS and CDR2 YFSETQ. The CDR3 coding sequence is TGCGCCAGCAGAGGAACTAGCGGAATCAATGAGCAGTTCTTC. Protein sequence: CASRGTSGINEQFF.

The rearrangement links TRBV5-4 to TRBJ1-3; D gene uncertain. V dropped 1 base and J dropped 3 bases, with 8 bases sitting between them. The CDR3 is made up of 14 amino acids. Germline V gene sequence: CDR1 SGHNT, CDR2 YYREEE (reference sequence). As DNA, the CDR3 is TGTGCCAGCAGCTTGAGAGGCTTTGGAAACACCATATATTTT. Translated: CASSLRGFGNTIYF.

The rearrangement uses TRBV6-1 and TRBJ1-6; TRBD1 agrees at 9 bases. The V gene end was trimmed by 3 bases and the J gene end by 0 bases; junction bases not matched to a gene: 6. This CDR3 has 18 residues. CDR1 is MNHNS and CDR2 is SASEGT in the germline V gene. The CDR3 DNA reads as TGTGCCAGCAGTGAGAGGACAGGGGCAAGCTCCTATAATTCACCCCTCCACTTT. This sequence encodes CASSERTGASSYNSPLHF.

This clone has more than one count but fewer than ten. The chain uses TRBV5-1 and TRBJ2-2; 7 nucleotides agree with TRBD2. The V gene's germline CDR1 is SGHRS and CDR2 YFSETQ. CDR3 length: 15 amino acids. With 2 bases clipped from V and 3 bases from J, the junction kept 4 bases outside the gene matches. In DNA, the CDR3 is TGCGCCAGCAGCTTAAGCGGGGACCACACCGGGGAGCTGTTTTTT. Translated, it gives CASSLSGDHTGELFF.

The count of this clone is one. V usage is TRBV11-2 and J usage is TRBJ2-2; a possible D gene is TRBD2 (6 bases). Germline V gives CDR1 SGHAT, CDR2 FQNNGV. V lost 1 base and J 6 bases, leaving 9 bases between the germline ends. This CDR3 has 14 residues. The CDR3 DNA reads TGTGCCAGCAGCTTAGTCCGGGGGTCCGGGGAGCTGTTTTTT. This translates into CASSLVRGSGELFF.

The chain employs TRBV19 and TRBJ1-2; 8 bases align to TRBD1. V shed 5 bases, J shed 1 base, and the junction held 3 bases outside the gene matches. Germline CDR1 is LNHDA and CDR2 is SQIVND (reference sequence). This CDR3 comprises 14 residues. CDR3: CASSGTGLNYGYTF. CDR3 in DNA: TGTGCCAGTAGTGGGACAGGCCTTAACTATGGCTACACCTTC.

The chain joins TRBV28 to TRBJ2-7; TRBD2 matches 7 bases. This CDR3 has 14 amino acids. The V segment lost 6 bases and the J segment 5 bases; nucleotides outside the gene matches: 10. CDR1 MDHEN and CDR2 SYDVKM come from the germline V gene. The CDR3 sequence is CASSNGGGGHEQYF. CDR3 nucleotides: TGTGCCAGCAGCAATGGGGGGGGAGGACACGAGCAGTACTTC.

V gene TRBV19 combines with J gene TRBJ2-5; no clear D. Trimming removed 8 bases from V and 4 bases from J, with 14 bases in between. The CDR3 contains 13 residues. Germline-derived CDR1 and CDR2 are LNHDA and SQIVND (reference sequence). CDR3 sequence reads: CASCESSGETQYF. CDR3 coding DNA: TGTGCCAGTTGTGAGTCGAGTGGAGAGACCCAGTACTTC.

This rearrangement joins TRBV19 to TRBJ1-2, with D tentatively TRBD1 (6 bases). The CDR3 covers 15 residues. Trimming left V 5 bases short and J 6 bases short, with 19 bases between. Per germline, CDR1 LNHDA and CDR2 SQIVND (reference sequence). CDR3 residues: CASSRPGQRQDGYTF. CDR3 coding DNA: TGTGCCAGTAGTCGCCCCGGACAGAGACAGGATGGCTACACCTTC.